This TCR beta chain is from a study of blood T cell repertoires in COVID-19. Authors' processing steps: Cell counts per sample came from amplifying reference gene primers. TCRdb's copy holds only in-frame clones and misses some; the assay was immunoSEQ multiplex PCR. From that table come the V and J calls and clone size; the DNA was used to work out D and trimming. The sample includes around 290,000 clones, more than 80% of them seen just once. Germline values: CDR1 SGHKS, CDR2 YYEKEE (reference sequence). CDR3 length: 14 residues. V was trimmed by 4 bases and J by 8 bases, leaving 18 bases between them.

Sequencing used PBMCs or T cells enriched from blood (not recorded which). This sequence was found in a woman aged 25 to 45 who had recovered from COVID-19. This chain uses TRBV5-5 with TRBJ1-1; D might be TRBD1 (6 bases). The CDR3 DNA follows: TGTGCCAGCAGCGGGGGCCCTGGAAACTCCGAAGCTTTCTTT. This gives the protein CASSGGPGNSEAFF.